This T cell receptor (beta chain) is from a study of response to subunit inactivated influenza vaccine. Findings of the study overall: Authors suggested that a seasonal influenza vaccination recruits few new T cells each time.

Notes on this clonotype: Its antigen is unknown.

MiXCR, applied by TCRdb to the RT-PCR reads, yields one record per CDR3 protein. The sample carries approximately 300,000 distinct CDR3 sequences, around 20% recorded once. Trimming pared 1 base from V and 5 bases from J, leaving 8 bases between. The CDR3 is 14 residues long. Germline values: CDR1 LGHDT, CDR2 YNNKEL (reference sequence). The chain has TRBV3-1 and TRBJ2-2; D gene unclear. Source: PBMCs from blood, taken roughly 20 months after vaccination. The receptor comes from a man between 50 and 70 years old who received an inactivated influenza vaccine. For the CDR3, the DNA is TGTGCCAGCAGCCAAGGGCCCTATACCGGGGAGCTGTTTTTT. It specifies CASSQGPYTGELFF.